This T cell receptor beta chain was identified in a study of CD8 T cells in ankylosing spondylitis. In making TCR beta libraries, quantitative 5'-RACE with molecular barcodes was used. TCRdb reprocessed the 5' RACE reads with MiXCR, giving one entry per CDR3 protein. The sample has 250,000 or so distinct CDR3 sequences, roughly a quarter seen once. The germline CDR1 and CDR2 sequences are DFQATT and SNEGSKA (reference sequence). The CDR3 totals 13 residues. V lost 6 bases and J lost 0, with 6 bases in between. The sample holds a few counts of this clonotype. Its cognate antigen is unknown. Study conclusions and caveats: Significant enrichment of disease-linked clones was reported in matched ankylosing spondylitis synovial fluid.

The source is a male donor with ankylosing spondylitis or in good health (not recorded which). J is TRBJ2-6 and V is TRBV20-1; D is unresolved. Sequencing input: blood, either unsorted or a sorted T cell fraction (not recorded which). The CDR3 loop reads CSASVSGANVLTF. The CDR3 nucleotides read TGCAGTGCGAGTGTCTCTGGGGCCAACGTCCTGACTTTC.